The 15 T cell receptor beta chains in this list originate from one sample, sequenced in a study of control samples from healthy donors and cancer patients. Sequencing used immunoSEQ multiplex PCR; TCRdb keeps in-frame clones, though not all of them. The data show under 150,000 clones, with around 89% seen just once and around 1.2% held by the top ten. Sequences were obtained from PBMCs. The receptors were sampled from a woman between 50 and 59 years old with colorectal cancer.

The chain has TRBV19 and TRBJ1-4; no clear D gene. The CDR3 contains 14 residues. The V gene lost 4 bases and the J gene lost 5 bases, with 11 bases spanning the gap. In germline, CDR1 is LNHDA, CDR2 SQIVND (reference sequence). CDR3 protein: CASSTFLGNEKLFF. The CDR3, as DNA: TGTGCCAGTAGTACATTTCTTGGGAATGAAAAACTGTTTTTT.

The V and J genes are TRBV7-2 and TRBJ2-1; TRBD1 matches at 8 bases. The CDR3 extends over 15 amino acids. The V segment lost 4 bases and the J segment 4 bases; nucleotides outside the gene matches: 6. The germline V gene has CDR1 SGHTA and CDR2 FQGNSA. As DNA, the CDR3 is TGTGCCAGCAGCTCCACGACAGGGGTATACAATGAGCAGTTCTTC. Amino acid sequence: CASSSTTGVYNEQFF.

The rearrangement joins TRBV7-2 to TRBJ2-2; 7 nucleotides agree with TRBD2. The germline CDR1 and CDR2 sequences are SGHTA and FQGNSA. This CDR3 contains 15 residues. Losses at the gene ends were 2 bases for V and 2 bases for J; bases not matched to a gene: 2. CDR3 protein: CASSLWGGNTGELFF. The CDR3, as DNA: TGTGCCAGCAGCTTATGGGGGGGAAACACCGGGGAGCTGTTTTTT.

The CDR3 nucleotides are TGCGCCAGCAGCCAAGGGCTAGCGGGCAGCTCCTACGAGCAGTACTTC. It yields the protein CASSQGLAGSSYEQYF. This sequence joins TRBV4-1 and TRBJ2-7; TRBD2 agrees at 8 bases. With V trimmed by 1 base and J by 0 bases, 5 bases remained unmatched. This CDR3 has 16 amino acids. Germline V CDR1 and CDR2: MGHRA, YSYEKL.

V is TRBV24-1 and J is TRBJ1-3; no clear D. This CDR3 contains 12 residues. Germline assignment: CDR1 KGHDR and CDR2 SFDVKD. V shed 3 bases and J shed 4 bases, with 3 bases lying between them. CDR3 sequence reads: CATSDAGNTIYF. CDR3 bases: TGTGCCACCAGTGATGCCGGAAACACCATATATTTT.

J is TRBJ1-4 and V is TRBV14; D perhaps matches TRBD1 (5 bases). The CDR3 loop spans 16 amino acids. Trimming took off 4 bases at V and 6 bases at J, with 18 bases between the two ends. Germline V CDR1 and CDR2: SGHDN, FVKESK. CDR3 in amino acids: CASSPWDPRGDEKLFF. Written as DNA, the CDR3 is TGTGCCAGCAGCCCATGGGACCCACGGGGGGATGAAAAACTGTTTTTT.

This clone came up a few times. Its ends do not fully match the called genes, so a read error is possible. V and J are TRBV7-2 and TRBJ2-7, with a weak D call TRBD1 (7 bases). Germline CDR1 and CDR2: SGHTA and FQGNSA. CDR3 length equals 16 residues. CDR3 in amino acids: CASRLVGGTAPYEQYF. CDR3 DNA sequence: TGTGCCAGCAGATTAGTAGGAGGGACAGCCCCCTACGAGCAGTACTTC.

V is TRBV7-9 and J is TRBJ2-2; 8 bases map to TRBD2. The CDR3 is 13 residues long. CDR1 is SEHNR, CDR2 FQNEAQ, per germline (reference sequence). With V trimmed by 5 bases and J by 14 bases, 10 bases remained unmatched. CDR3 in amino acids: CASSSLAGGDLFF. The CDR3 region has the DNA TGTGCCAGCAGCAGCCTAGCGGGTGGTGATCTGTTTTTT.

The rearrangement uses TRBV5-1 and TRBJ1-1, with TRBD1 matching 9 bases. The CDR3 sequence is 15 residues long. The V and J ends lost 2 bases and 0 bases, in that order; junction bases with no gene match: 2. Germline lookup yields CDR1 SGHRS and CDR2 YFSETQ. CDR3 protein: CASSLGQGLNTEAFF. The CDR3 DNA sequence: TGCGCCAGCAGCTTAGGACAGGGGTTGAACACTGAAGCTTTCTTT.

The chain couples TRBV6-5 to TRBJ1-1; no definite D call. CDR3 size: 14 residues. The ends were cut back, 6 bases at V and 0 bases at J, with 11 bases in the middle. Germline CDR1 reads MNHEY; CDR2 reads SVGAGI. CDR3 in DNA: TGTGCCAGCAGGGCTGACTTAATGAACACTGAAGCTTTCTTT. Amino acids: CASRADLMNTEAFF.

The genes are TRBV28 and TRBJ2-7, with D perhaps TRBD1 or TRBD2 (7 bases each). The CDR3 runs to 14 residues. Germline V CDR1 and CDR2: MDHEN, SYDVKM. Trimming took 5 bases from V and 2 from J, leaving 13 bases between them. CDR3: CASSPQGTTYEQYF. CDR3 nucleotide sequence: TGTGCCAGCAGTCCACAGGGGACTACCTACGAGCAGTACTTC.

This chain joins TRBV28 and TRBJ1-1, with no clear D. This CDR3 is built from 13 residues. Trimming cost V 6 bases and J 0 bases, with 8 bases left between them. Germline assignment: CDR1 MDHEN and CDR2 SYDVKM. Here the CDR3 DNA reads TGTGCCAGCAGGAACAGCTTGAACACTGAAGCTTTCTTT. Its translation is CASRNSLNTEAFF.

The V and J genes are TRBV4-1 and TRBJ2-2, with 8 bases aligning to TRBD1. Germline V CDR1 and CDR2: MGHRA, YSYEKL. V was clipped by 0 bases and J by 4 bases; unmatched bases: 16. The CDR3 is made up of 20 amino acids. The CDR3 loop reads CASSQDCWGEDRDCTGELFF. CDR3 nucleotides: TGCGCCAGCAGCCAAGATTGTTGGGGAGAGGACAGGGACTGCACCGGGGAGCTGTTTTTT.

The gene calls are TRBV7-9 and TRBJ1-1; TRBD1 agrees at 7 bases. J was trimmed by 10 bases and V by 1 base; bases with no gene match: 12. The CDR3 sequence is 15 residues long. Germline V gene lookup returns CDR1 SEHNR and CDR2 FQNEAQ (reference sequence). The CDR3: CASSLGHRGLDGAFF. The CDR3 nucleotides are TGTGCCAGCAGCTTAGGTCATAGGGGGCTAGACGGAGCTTTCTTT.

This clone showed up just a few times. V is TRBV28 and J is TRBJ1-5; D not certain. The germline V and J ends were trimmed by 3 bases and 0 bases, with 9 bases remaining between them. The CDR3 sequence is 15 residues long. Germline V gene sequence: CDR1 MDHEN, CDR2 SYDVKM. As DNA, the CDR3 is TGTGCCAGCAGTTTTTATGGATATAGCAATCAGCCCCAGCATTTT. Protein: CASSFYGYSNQPQHF.